Included here is one TCR beta chain sequence, with context. This receptor's antigen is unknown. Nothing much larger sits one base from this clone, and base qualities are not available. Donors were healthy HIV-negative adults with no recently reported acute infections or vaccinations. Every donor was a Caucasian adult residing in Nashville, Tennessee, USA. For unsorted samples, 90 million or so PBMCs were counted and genomic DNA was extracted with the QIAamp DNA Blood Mini kit. Blood was obtained by leukapheresis, after which PBMCs were separated by Ficoll-Histopaque density gradient centrifugation and cryopreserved in liquid nitrogen vapor phase. TCR CDR3 regions were amplified from genomic DNA by multiplex PCR using the deep immunoSEQ assay. For each cell subset, the extracted genomic DNA was distributed evenly across all wells of several immunoSEQ 96-well plates, and each plate served as one replicate. For unsorted PBMC, each replicate PCR was loaded with approximately 0.3 ug genomic DNA, equivalent to about 33,000 T cell genomes. Genomic DNA from unsorted PBMC was sequenced over ten immunoSEQ deep assay plates. Purified libraries were quantified with a Qubit 3.0 fluorometer, sized on a Bioanalyzer 2100, and re-quantified with the KAPA Library Quantification kit. Every immunoSEQ 96-well plate was sequenced on a separate single-read 150-cycle Illumina NextSeq 550 flow cell. The source study handled its data this way. Because the immunoSEQ output held only junctional sequences and lacked quality scores, the filtering could not match the filtering applied to full-length reads. To assign V/J genes and CDR3, sequences were annotated against IMGT germline references using PyIR, a Python wrapper for IgBLAST v1.9. Reads with weak V/J assignments (E-value above 1e-6), missing CDR3, stop codons, out-of-frame junctions, or ambiguous translated residues were removed. V3J clonotypes were defined as sequences sharing the same inferred V gene, J gene, and CDR3 amino acid sequence. The percentage overlap between two repertoires was calculated by dividing the number of shared unique clonotypes by the size of the smaller repertoire. Three approaches were used to assess repertoire richness: RTK rarefaction, the Chao1 estimator, and Recon v2.1 estimates of unobserved clonotypes. Not all clones reach the TCRdb copy of this immuneACCESS table, which keeps in-frame sequences only. Checked studies attribute under half of the gap to unresolved V genes and leave the rest unexplained. From that table come the V and J calls and clone size; the DNA was used to work out D and trimming. This sample has roughly 500,000 clones in its table, and 81% of those were observed once. About 13% of the sample comes from the top ten.

This specimen belongs to a study of shared clonotypes between healthy human individuals (dated by TCRdb to the early 2020s). Notes on the research overall: Two women and three men aged 18 to 49 years were included in the cohort. To estimate repertoire size and how much clonotypes are shared between individuals, the study performed deep sequencing of blood TCR repertoires from about five healthy adults. Each donor's leukapheresis produced roughly between roughly 0.85 and 10 billion PBMCs. Libraries were prepared and TCR repertoires were sequenced by different laboratories using diverse techniques, in order to increase sequencing depth and limit assay-specific biases. The investigation overall reported the following: Pairwise subsampling indicated that sequencing depth was expected to affect the degree of clonotype sharing among donors. Only blood was sampled, and tissue TCR repertoires likely differ from those in blood. The genetic and exposure-history diversity represented was limited by the small number of donors.

The material sequenced was PBMCs. This TCR derives from a woman aged 40 to 50 in good health. Some clones in this sample may be carry-over from other donors' samples.

The CDR3 is CASSREVAGVTGELFF. The base sequence is TGTGCCAGCAGCCGCGAGGTAGCGGGAGTCACCGGGGAGCTGTTTTTT. Recombination connected TRBV7-2 to TRBJ2-2; 9 bases in the junction line up with TRBD2. Clipping removes 5 bases from V and 4 bases from J, with 8 as the unmatched junction base count. Sequences SGHTA (CDR1) and FQGNSA (CDR2) are obtained from the germline V gene. The CDR3 runs 16 residues from the cysteine to the phenylalanine. CDR3 DNA is the only sequence kept; it has 48 bases, read in frame from the first base.